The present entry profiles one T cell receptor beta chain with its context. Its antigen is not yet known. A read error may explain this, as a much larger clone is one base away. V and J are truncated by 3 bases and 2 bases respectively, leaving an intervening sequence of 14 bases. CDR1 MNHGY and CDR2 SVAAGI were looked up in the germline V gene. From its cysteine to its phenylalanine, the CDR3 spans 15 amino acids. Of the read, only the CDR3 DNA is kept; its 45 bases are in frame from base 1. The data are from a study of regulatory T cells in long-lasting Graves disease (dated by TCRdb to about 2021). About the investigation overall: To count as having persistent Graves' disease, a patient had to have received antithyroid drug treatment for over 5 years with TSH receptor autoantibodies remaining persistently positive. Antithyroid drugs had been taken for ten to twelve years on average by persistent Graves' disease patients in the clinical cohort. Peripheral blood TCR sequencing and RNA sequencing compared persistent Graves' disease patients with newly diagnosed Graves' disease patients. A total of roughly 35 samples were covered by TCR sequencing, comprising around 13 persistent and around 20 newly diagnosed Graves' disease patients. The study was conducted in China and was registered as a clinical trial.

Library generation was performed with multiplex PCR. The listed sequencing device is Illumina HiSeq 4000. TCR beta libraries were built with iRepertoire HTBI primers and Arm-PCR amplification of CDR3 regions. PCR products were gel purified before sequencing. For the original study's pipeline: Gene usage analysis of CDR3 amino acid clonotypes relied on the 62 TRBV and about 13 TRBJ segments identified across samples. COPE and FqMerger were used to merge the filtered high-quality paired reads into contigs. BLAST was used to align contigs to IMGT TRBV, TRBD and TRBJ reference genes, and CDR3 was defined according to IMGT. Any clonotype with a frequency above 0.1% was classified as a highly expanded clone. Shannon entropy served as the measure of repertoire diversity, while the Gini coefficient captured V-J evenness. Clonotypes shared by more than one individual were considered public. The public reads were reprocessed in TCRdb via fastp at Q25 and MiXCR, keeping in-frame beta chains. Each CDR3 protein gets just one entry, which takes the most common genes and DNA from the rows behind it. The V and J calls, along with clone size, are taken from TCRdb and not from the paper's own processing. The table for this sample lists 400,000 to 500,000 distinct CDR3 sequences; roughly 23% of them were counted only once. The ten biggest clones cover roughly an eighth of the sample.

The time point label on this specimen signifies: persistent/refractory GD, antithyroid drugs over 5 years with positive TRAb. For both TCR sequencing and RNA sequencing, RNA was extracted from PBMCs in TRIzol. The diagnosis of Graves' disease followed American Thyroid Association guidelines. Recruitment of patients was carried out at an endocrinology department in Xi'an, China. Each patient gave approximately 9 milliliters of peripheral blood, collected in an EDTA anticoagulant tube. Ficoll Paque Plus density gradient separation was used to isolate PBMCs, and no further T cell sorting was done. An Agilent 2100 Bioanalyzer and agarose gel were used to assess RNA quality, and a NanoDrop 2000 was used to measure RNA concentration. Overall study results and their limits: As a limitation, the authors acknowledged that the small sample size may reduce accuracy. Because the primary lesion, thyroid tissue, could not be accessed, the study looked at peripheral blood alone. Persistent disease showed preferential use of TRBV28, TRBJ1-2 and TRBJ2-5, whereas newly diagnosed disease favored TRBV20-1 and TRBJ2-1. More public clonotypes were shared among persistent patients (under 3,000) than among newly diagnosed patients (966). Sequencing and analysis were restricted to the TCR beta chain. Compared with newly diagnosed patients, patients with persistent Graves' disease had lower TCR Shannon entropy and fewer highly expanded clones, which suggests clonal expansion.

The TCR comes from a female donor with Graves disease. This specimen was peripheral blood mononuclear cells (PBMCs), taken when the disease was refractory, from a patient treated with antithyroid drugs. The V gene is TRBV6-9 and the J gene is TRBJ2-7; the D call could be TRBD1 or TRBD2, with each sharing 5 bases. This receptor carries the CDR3 CASSYLGRGPYEQYF. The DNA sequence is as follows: TGTGCCAGCAGTTACTTGGGACGGGGCCCCTACGAGCAGTACTTC.